One and the same sample provided the 25 T cell receptor beta chains below, sequenced in a study of T cell repertoires in cytomegalovirus infection (dated 2019 in TCRdb). These TCRs' antigens remain unknown. The treatment or condition label here, explained by the study, means: in vitro stimulation with specific CMV peptide epitopes to enrich CMV-specific T cells. Instrument used: Illumina HiSeq 1500. The raw public reads went through TCRdb reprocessing: fastp at Q25, MiXCR clone calling, in-frame beta chains kept. Duplicate CDR3 protein sequences are folded into a single record with the most common DNA and genes. Across this sample there are around 900,000 distinct CDR3 sequences, with approximately 30% seen only once. The ten largest clones capture around an eighth of the sample. The sequencing here drew on cultured CD8+ T cells from PBMCs, taken from culture after CMV antigen stimulation. The receptors originated from a human donor in good health (CMV status not recorded). Some clones in this sample may be carry-over from other donors' samples.

The chain carries TRBV2 and TRBJ1-1, with 9 positions matching TRBD1. The CDR3 covers 13 residues. Germline V gene data show CDR1 as SNHLY and CDR2 as FYNNEI. Trimming took 9 bases from V and 3 from J; bases not matched to a gene: 5. Here the CDR3 reads CASNRGQDTEAFF. For the CDR3, the DNA is TGTGCCAGTAACAGGGGGCAGGACACTGAAGCTTTCTTT.

This clonotype has only one observation. The chain is built from TRBV4-3 and TRBJ2-2; 8 nucleotides line up with TRBD2. Germline V CDR1 and CDR2: LGHNA, YSLEER. Trimming at V came to 1 base and at J to 4 bases, leaving 8 bases not matched to a gene. The CDR3 covers 17 residues. The CDR3, as DNA: TGCGCCAGCAGCCAAGGTCAAGCGGGGGCCTTCACCGGGGAGCTGTTTTTT. This codes for CASSQGQAGAFTGELFF.

This clonotype was picked up a small number of times. The V and J genes are TRBV7-4 and TRBJ1-2, with a possible D match to TRBD1 (6 bases). Trimming stripped 1 base from V and 5 bases from J, with 14 bases between. From germline, CDR1 is SGHVT and CDR2 SQSDAQ. The CDR3 covers 15 residues. This CDR3 is CASSLVARGKYGYTF. CDR3 DNA: TGTGCCAGCAGCTTAGTAGCCAGGGGAAAATATGGCTACACCTTC.

The chain uses TRBV7-9 and TRBJ1-2; 9 bases are shared with TRBD1. The junction had 6 bases not matched to a gene; V was cut back by 4 bases and J by 6 bases. The CDR3 spans 14 residues. Germline assignment: CDR1 SEHNR and CDR2 FQNEAQ (reference sequence). CDR3 DNA sequence: TGTGCCAGCAGCTCAGGACAGGGGCCCCATGGCTACACCTTC. Amino acids: CASSSGQGPHGYTF.

The CDR3 nucleotides read TGCAGCGAGCTCGGGACAGGGGCCACTGAAGCTTTCTTT. As protein: CSELGTGATEAFF. This chain uses TRBV29-1 with TRBJ1-1; 10 nucleotides match TRBD1. This CDR3 has 13 residues. The germline gives CDR1 SQVTM, CDR2 ANQGSEA. J was trimmed by 4 bases and V by 7 bases; bases with no gene match: 6.

The V and J genes are TRBV7-9 and TRBJ1-2; weak D call: TRBD1 (5 bases). V lost 4 bases, J lost 3 bases, and 15 bases lay in between. Germline V CDR1 and CDR2: SEHNR, FQNEAQ (reference sequence). There are 15 residues in the CDR3. CDR3 loop: CASSSPGQDDYGYTF. Written as DNA, the CDR3 is TGTGCCAGCAGCTCCCCTGGACAAGACGACTATGGCTACACCTTC.

The chain carries TRBV12-3 or TRBV12-4 and TRBJ1-1; 7 bases line up with TRBD1. This CDR3 is built from 15 residues. After removal of 5 bases from V and 3 bases from J, the junction contained 9 bases not matched to a gene. CDR3 sequence: CASSAPTGWDTEAFF. In DNA, the CDR3 is TGTGCCAGCAGTGCACCGACAGGGTGGGACACTGAAGCTTTCTTT.

The chain links TRBV25-1 to TRBJ2-2; no firm D call. Trimming removed 5 bases from V and 5 bases from J, with 15 bases in between. The CDR3 has 15 residues. Germline V gene sequence: CDR1 MGHDK, CDR2 SYGVNS. CDR3 amino acids: CASSPPQTRTGELFF. For the CDR3, the DNA is TGTGCCAGCAGTCCCCCACAGACGAGGACCGGGGAGCTGTTTTTT.

This clonotype turned up a few times. The chain couples TRBV6-2 or TRBV6-3 to TRBJ2-7, with TRBD2 identical over 8 bases. J was trimmed by 1 base and V by 0 bases; bases with no gene match: 5. The germline V gene has CDR1 MNHEY and CDR2 SVGEGT. The CDR3 is 16 residues long. CDR3: CASSYSTSGGSYEQYV. In DNA form, the CDR3 reads TGTGCCAGCAGTTACTCGACCAGCGGGGGTTCCTACGAGCAGTACGTC.

This clonotype showed up just a few times. The chain couples TRBV12-3 or TRBV12-4 to TRBJ1-2; D is unclear. This CDR3 comprises 18 residues. Deletions cut 1 base from V and 3 bases from J, with 21 bases between. CDR3 residues: CASSLVAGLEDRHYGYTF. The CDR3 coding sequence is TGTGCCAGCAGTTTAGTGGCTGGACTCGAGGACCGGCACTATGGCTACACCTTC.

This clonotype has more than one count but fewer than ten. The chain links TRBV9 to TRBJ2-2; tentative D call: TRBD2 (6 bases). CDR3 size: 16 residues. V was shortened by 3 bases and J by 5 bases, with 17 bases between the two germline ends. Germline loops: CDR1 SGDLS, CDR2 YYNGEE. The CDR3 region has the DNA TGTGCCAGCAGCGAGGCGGGATTCGAAGGGACCGGGGAGCTGTTTTTT. It yields the protein CASSEAGFEGTGELFF.

Written as DNA, the CDR3 is TGTGCCAGCACCTCCCGGGGGCTAAATGAAAAACTGTTTTTT. It codes for CASTSRGLNEKLFF. This rearrangement joins TRBV3-1 to TRBJ1-4; possible D gene TRBD1, 6 bases. The CDR3 is 14 amino acids. The germline V and J ends were trimmed by 7 bases and 5 bases, with 14 bases remaining between them. Per the germline V gene, CDR1 is LGHDT and CDR2 is YNNKEL (reference sequence).

This clonotype was seen only a few times. The CDR3 DNA follows: TGTGCCAGCAGTGACAGGGGGCAGGTGTATTCACCCCTCCACTTT. This sequence encodes CASSDRGQVYSPLHF. V gene TRBV12-3 or TRBV12-4 combines with J gene TRBJ1-6; 10 nucleotides line up with TRBD1. The CDR3 has 15 amino acids. After removal of 5 bases from V and 8 bases from J, the junction contained 6 bases not matched to a gene.

The chain combines TRBV5-1 with TRBJ2-1, with D possibly being TRBD1 or TRBD2 (5 bases each). The CDR3 totals 15 residues. CDR1 and CDR2 (germline): SGHRS, YFSETQ. Trimming left V 2 bases short and J 2 bases short, with 11 bases between. The CDR3 DNA follows: TGCGCCAGCAGCTTTGGAAGGGACCCCTACAATGAGCAGTTCTTC. As protein: CASSFGRDPYNEQFF.

The J gene is TRBJ1-1, the V gene TRBV14; 8 bases are shared with TRBD1. Germline V gives CDR1 SGHDN, CDR2 FVKESK. The CDR3 is 15 residues long. With V trimmed by 4 bases and J by 4 bases, 8 bases remained unmatched. The CDR3 DNA sequence: TGTGCCAGCAGCCCAGTTACAGGGGGGGGCACTGAAGCTTTCTTT. Protein sequence: CASSPVTGGGTEAFF.

The rearrangement joins TRBV13 to TRBJ2-5; the match to TRBD1 covers 9 bases. The ends lost 6 bases at V and 3 bases at J; junction bases unmatched: 8. There are 15 residues in the CDR3. The germline V gene encodes CDR1 PRHDT and CDR2 FYEKMQ (reference sequence). CDR3 residues: CASSFTGQGKETQYF. Here the CDR3 DNA reads TGTGCCAGCAGTTTTACCGGACAGGGGAAAGAGACCCAGTACTTC. Filled out from reference TRBV13 and TRBJ2-5, the complete variable domain reads AAGVIQSPRHLIKEKRETATLKCYPIPRHDTVYWYQQGPGQDPQFLISFYEKMQSDKGSIPDRFSAQQFSDYHSELNMSSLELGDSALYFCASSFTGQGKETQYFGPGTRLLVL.

The chain has TRBV4-1 and TRBJ1-6, with unresolved D. CDR3 length equals 15 residues. CDR1 is MGHRA and CDR2 is YSYEKL in the germline V gene. V dropped 0 bases and J dropped 5 bases, with 8 bases sitting between them. This chain's CDR3 is CASSQENIDNSPLHF. The DNA for the CDR3 is TGCGCCAGCAGCCAAGAAAACATTGATAATTCACCCCTCCACTTT.

The chain uses TRBV9 and TRBJ1-1; D unresolved. The CDR3 totals 13 residues. Germline CDR1 is SGDLS and CDR2 is YYNGEE. V gave up 2 bases and J gave up 5 bases, with 10 bases separating them. The CDR3 sequence: CASSVDWRTEAFF. The CDR3 nucleotides read TGTGCCAGCAGCGTGGATTGGAGGACTGAAGCTTTCTTT.

This clonotype turned up a few times. Here the CDR3 DNA reads TGTGCCAGCAGCTTATTCGGGGAGCCCGAGCAGTACTTC. This sequence encodes CASSLFGEPEQYF. J is TRBJ2-7 and V is TRBV7-6; perhaps TRBD2 as D (5 bases). V lost 2 bases, J lost 6 bases, and 11 bases lay in between. Germline V CDR1 and CDR2: SGHVS, FNYEAQ. The CDR3 has 13 amino acids.

V is TRBV6-6 and J is TRBJ2-1, with 11 bases that match TRBD1. CDR3 length equals 17 residues. Germline trimming cut 2 bases from V and 0 bases from J; bases unmatched to any gene: 3. CDR1 MNHNY and CDR2 SVGAGI come from the germline V gene (reference sequence). CDR3 sequence (DNA): TGTGCCAGCAGTTACGGGACAGGGGGAATCTCCTACAATGAGCAGTTCTTC. It encodes CASSYGTGGISYNEQFF.

The chain recombines TRBV5-1 with TRBJ2-1; a possible D gene is TRBD2 (5 bases). From germline, CDR1 is SGHRS and CDR2 YFSETQ. CDR3 length equals 14 residues. V shed 0 bases and J shed 8 bases, with 12 bases lying between them. In DNA form, the CDR3 reads TGCGCCAGCAGCTTGGAATTAGCGAGGGATGAGCAGTTCTTC. Amino acids: CASSLELARDEQFF.

This clonotype has just a few counts. This chain joins TRBV12-3 or TRBV12-4 and TRBJ1-2, with a possible D match to TRBD1 (5 bases). V gave up 5 bases and J gave up 2 bases, with 15 bases separating them. The CDR3 is made up of 15 amino acids. The CDR3 DNA follows: TGTGCCAGCAGTCCCCCTATGGGGGGGAACTATGGCTACACCTTC. Protein product: CASSPPMGGNYGYTF.

The gene calls are TRBV15 and TRBJ2-4; 7 bases agree with TRBD1. V gave up 3 bases and J gave up 1 base; unmatched junction bases: 18. From germline, CDR1 is LNHNV and CDR2 YYDKDF (reference sequence). This CDR3 is built from 20 residues. CDR3 sequence reads: CATSSLQGTSLQGAKNIQYF. The CDR3 DNA follows: TGTGCCACCAGCAGCCTACAGGGGACGAGCCTCCAAGGGGCCAAAAACATTCAGTACTTC.

The table lists this clonotype with a few counts. The chain uses TRBV12-3 or TRBV12-4 and TRBJ2-7; 8 bases line up with TRBD1. V trimming: 3 bases; J trimming: 6 bases; junction bases outside the gene matches: 16. The CDR3 loop spans 17 amino acids. The CDR3, as DNA: TGTGCCAGCAGTTTCACCGGGACAGGCAAGTCCGGAGGCGAGCAGTACTTC. Protein sequence: CASSFTGTGKSGGEQYF.

This clonotype was counted between two and nine times. The chain uses TRBV5-4 and TRBJ1-1; possible D gene TRBD1, 5 bases. Germline CDR1 SGHNT, CDR2 YYREEE (reference sequence). V shed 5 bases and J shed 1 base, with 12 bases lying between them. The CDR3 loop spans 14 amino acids. DNA of the CDR3: TGTGCCAGCAGTTATTGGGGCGAGAACACTGAAGCTTTCTTT. The encoded protein is CASSYWGENTEAFF. The full variable domain, completed using reference TRBV5-4 and TRBJ1-1, is ETGVTQSPTHLIKTRGQQVTLRCSSQSGHNTVSWYQQALGQGPQFIFQYYREEENGRGNFPPRFSGLQFPNYSSELNVNALELDDSALYLCASSYWGENTEAFFGQGTRLTVV.